This passage covers 25 T cell receptor beta chains from one sample sequenced in a study of cytotoxic CD8 clonotypes in ibrutinib-treated CLL. Only in-frame clones appear in the TCRdb table, and some are missing; sequencing was by immunoSEQ multiplex PCR. The sample shows about 49,000 clones, about half of them seen only once. Sample: PBMCs, taken after 12 months of ibrutinib treatment. These receptor sequences come from a human donor with chronic lymphocytic leukemia.

This clone occurred many times. V and J are TRBV5-4 and TRBJ2-1; tentatively, D is TRBD2 (6 bases). V shed 2 bases and J shed 4 bases, with 10 bases lying between them. CDR1 SGHNT and CDR2 YYREEE come from the germline V gene (reference sequence). The CDR3 has 14 amino acids. CDR3 amino acids: CASSFGGDYNEQFF. The DNA of the CDR3 is TGTGCCAGCAGCTTCGGCGGGGATTACAATGAGCAGTTCTTC.

The chain joins TRBV7-9 to TRBJ2-5, with TRBD1 matching 11 bases. The ends lost 2 bases at V and 5 bases at J; junction bases unmatched: 10. Germline V CDR1 and CDR2: SEHNR, FQNEAQ (reference sequence). This CDR3 is 17 amino acids long. The CDR3 region is CASSLTRGGQGAETQYF. The CDR3 bases are TGTGCCAGCAGCTTAACTCGCGGCGGACAGGGGGCCGAGACCCAGTACTTC.

In its sample, this clone was seen a few times. The V and J genes are TRBV4-1 and TRBJ2-5; 7 nucleotides align to TRBD2. Looked up from germline, CDR1 is MGHRA and CDR2 is YSYEKL. V lost 5 bases to trimming and J lost 2 bases; unmatched junction nucleotides: 8. CDR3 size: 15 residues. CDR3 sequence (DNA): TGCGCCAGCAGCAGGAGGGAAGCGGGGCAAGAGACCCAGTACTTC. This sequence encodes CASSRREAGQETQYF.

This chain uses TRBV9 with TRBJ1-1; 9 bases fit TRBD1. The V gene end was trimmed by 4 bases and the J gene end by 4 bases; junction bases not matched to a gene: 5. There are 14 residues in the CDR3. The germline gives CDR1 SGDLS, CDR2 YYNGEE. CDR3: CASSNRDRATEAFF. The CDR3 DNA reads TGTGCCAGCAGCAACCGGGACAGGGCCACTGAAGCTTTCTTT.

This clone has just a few counts. The chain links TRBV7-2 to TRBJ2-7; D uncertain. Trimming removed 3 bases at V and 0 bases at J, with 3 bases between. This CDR3 has 12 amino acids. Germline CDR1 and CDR2: SGHTA and FQGNSA. CDR3 amino acids: CASSFVSYEQYF. CDR3 nucleotides: TGTGCCAGCAGCTTCGTCTCCTACGAGCAGTACTTC. Complete variable domain (other parts from reference TRBV7-2 and TRBJ2-7): GAGVSQSPSNKVTEKGKDVELRCDPISGHTALYWYRQSLGQGLEFLIYFQGNSAPDKSGLPSDRFSAERTGGSVSTLTIQRTQQEDSAVYLCASSFVSYEQYFGPGTRLTVT.

The chain is built from TRBV9 and TRBJ1-6, with 7 bases matching TRBD1. Germline trimming cut 0 bases from V and 6 bases from J; bases unmatched to any gene: 3. CDR1 and CDR2 from the germline V gene are SGDLS and YYNGEE. The CDR3 runs 15 residues. CDR3 residues: CASSVGGQPNSPLHF. Written as DNA, the CDR3 is TGTGCCAGCAGCGTAGGGGGACAGCCTAATTCACCCCTCCACTTT.

The table lists this clone with a few counts. J is TRBJ1-1 and V is TRBV7-8; possibly TRBD1 for D (6 bases). Germline V lookup: CDR1 SGHVS, CDR2 FQNEAQ. Trimming left V 6 bases short and J 3 bases short, with 14 bases between. This CDR3 has 14 amino acids. In DNA form, the CDR3 reads TGTGCCAGCAGGCCTCGGGGGGCTTACACTGAAGCTTTCTTT. It yields the protein CASRPRGAYTEAFF.

This chain uses TRBV7-9 with TRBJ2-7, with 8 nucleotides matching TRBD2. From germline, CDR1 is SEHNR and CDR2 FQNEAQ (reference sequence). The ends lost 5 bases at V and 6 bases at J; junction bases unmatched: 12. The CDR3 runs 15 residues. The CDR3, as DNA: TGTGCCAGCAGCCCACCCCCAGCGGGGGCTGCCGAGCAGTACTTC. Its protein is CASSPPPAGAAEQYF.

This chain links TRBV7-9 with TRBJ1-3; 7 bases map to TRBD1. Germline V CDR1 and CDR2: SEHNR, FQNEAQ (reference sequence). Germline trimming cut 1 base from V and 4 bases from J; bases unmatched to any gene: 4. This CDR3 contains 15 residues. The CDR3 DNA reads as TGTGCCAGCAGCTTAGGACAGGGTTACGGAAACACCATATATTTT. It is translated as CASSLGQGYGNTIYF.

This chain connects TRBV7-2 to TRBJ2-5; 7 nucleotides line up with TRBD1. The DNA matches TRBJ2-7 better at its end, which makes the J call doubtful. The CDR3 is made up of 14 amino acids. CDR1 and CDR2 (germline): SGHTA, FQGNSA. This CDR3 is CASSLVAGGYEQYF. The DNA of the CDR3 is TGTGCCAGCAGCTTAGTGGCAGGGGGCTACGAGCAGTACTTC.

This chain links TRBV5-4 with TRBJ2-5; D is uncertain. Germline V gene data show CDR1 as SGHNT and CDR2 as YYREEE (reference sequence). Trimming took off 0 bases at V and 3 bases at J, with 0 bases between the two ends. The CDR3 sequence is 11 residues long. The CDR3 DNA reads TGTGCCAGCAGCTTGGAAGAGACCCAGTACTTC. This translates into CASSLEETQYF.

J is TRBJ2-7 and V is TRBV4-1; the D gene is possibly TRBD2 (5 bases). The germline CDR1 and CDR2 sequences are MGHRA and YSYEKL. CDR3 length: 16 residues. V was cut by 1 base and J by 5 bases, with 18 bases left in between. The CDR3 coding sequence is TGCGCCAGCAGCCAAGGGGGAGCGACGGCCTGGGACGAGCAGTACTTC. It yields the protein CASSQGGATAWDEQYF.

This clone was seen a handful of times. V is TRBV14 and J is TRBJ1-1, with D uncertain. Germline V gene lookup returns CDR1 SGHDN and CDR2 FVKESK. The germline V and J ends were trimmed by 9 bases and 0 bases, with 11 bases remaining between them. The CDR3 runs 13 residues. The CDR3 DNA is TGTGCCAGTACTCCCATCATGAACACTGAAGCTTTCTTT. The encoded protein is CASTPIMNTEAFF.

As for this clone: The junction departs from the called germline gene at one end, perhaps through a read error. This sequence joins TRBV7-7 and TRBJ2-7; 9 positions agree with TRBD2. CDR1 SSHAT and CDR2 FNYEAQ come from the germline V gene (reference sequence). The CDR3 totals 15 residues. CDR3 region: CASSLVIGGRGEQYF. The CDR3 coding sequence is TGTGCTAGCAGCTTAGTAATCGGCGGGAGGGGCGAGCAGTACTTC.

V usage is TRBV11-2 and J usage is TRBJ1-1; D unclear. CDR3 length: 14 amino acids. The germline V gene has CDR1 SGHAT and CDR2 FQNNGV. The V end lost 1 base, the J end lost 2 bases, and 8 bases lay between the germline ends. CDR3: CASSLGVSNTEAFF. The CDR3 DNA reads as TGTGCCAGCAGCTTAGGGGTCAGTAACACTGAAGCTTTCTTT.

CDR3 DNA: TGTGCCAGCAGTCCTACTGGGGCCAACGTCCTGACTTTC. It specifies CASSPTGANVLTF. The rearrangement joins TRBV25-1 to TRBJ2-6; D is uncertain. This CDR3 is built from 13 residues. Per the germline V gene, CDR1 is MGHDK and CDR2 is SYGVNS. The V gene lost 5 bases and the J gene lost 2 bases, with 4 bases spanning the gap.

This CDR3 is CASSPIRGLGGPDTQYF. The CDR3 coding sequence is TGTGCCAGCAGCCCCATCCGAGGCCTGGGGGGACCAGATACGCAGTATTTT. This chain connects TRBV9 to TRBJ2-3; perhaps TRBD2 as D (6 bases). Trimming removed 4 bases from V and 4 bases from J, with 22 bases in between. Germline V CDR1 and CDR2: SGDLS, YYNGEE. The CDR3 spans 17 residues.

This rearrangement joins TRBV5-5 to TRBJ2-7; 10 nucleotides agree with TRBD2. The CDR3 sequence is 13 residues long. Trimming removed 6 bases from V and 4 bases from J; junction bases left unmatched: 4. The V gene's germline CDR1 is SGHKS and CDR2 YYEKEE (reference sequence). CDR3 region: CASTLLAGYEQYF. The CDR3 region has the DNA TGTGCCAGCACCCTACTAGCGGGATACGAGCAGTACTTC.

This clone was counted once. The chain carries TRBV7-6 and TRBJ2-7; TRBD2 matches at 10 bases. The CDR3 runs to 16 residues. Germline V lookup: CDR1 SGHVS, CDR2 FNYEAQ. V gave up 0 bases and J gave up 6 bases; unmatched junction bases: 8. CDR3 nucleotides: TGTGCCAGCAGCTTAGCCCCCGGGACTAGCGATCTCGAGCAGTACTTC. Translated, it gives CASSLAPGTSDLEQYF.

The V and J genes are TRBV28 and TRBJ1-2; 7 bases align to TRBD1. Germline CDR1 MDHEN, CDR2 SYDVKM. V was clipped by 6 bases and J by 2 bases; unmatched bases: 9. The length of the CDR3 is 15 residues. The CDR3 reads CASRWWSGQNYGYTF. DNA for the CDR3: TGTGCCAGCAGGTGGTGGTCGGGACAGAACTATGGCTACACCTTC.

This chain joins TRBV18 and TRBJ1-5; D might be TRBD1 (6 bases). The CDR3 has 16 residues. The V and J ends lost 2 bases and 3 bases respectively, with 14 bases between them. The V gene's germline CDR1 is KGHSH and CDR2 LQKENI. This CDR3 is CASSPSRDTTNQPQHF. The CDR3, as DNA: TGTGCCAGCTCACCATCGCGGGACACCACCAATCAGCCCCAGCATTTT.

This clone appeared a few times. The CDR3 here is CASSLTGSGTDTQYF. The CDR3 region has the DNA TGTGCCAGCAGCTTAACGGGTAGCGGCACAGATACGCAGTATTTT. V gene TRBV7-6 combines with J gene TRBJ2-3; tentative D call: TRBD2 (5 bases). The CDR3 covers 15 residues. CDR1 and CDR2 (germline): SGHVS, FNYEAQ. With 2 bases removed from V and 1 base from J, the gap between germline ends came to 10 bases.

This sequence joins TRBV29-1 and TRBJ1-1; a possible D gene is TRBD1 (5 bases). Trimming pared 4 bases from V and 5 bases from J, leaving 17 bases between. From germline, CDR1 is SQVTM and CDR2 ANQGSEA. The CDR3 runs to 14 residues. The CDR3 DNA follows: TGCAGCGTTGCTACCGGAGGGGTGGGGACTGAAGCTTTCTTT. As protein: CSVATGGVGTEAFF.

The chain carries TRBV30 and TRBJ1-2; D uncertain. The CDR3 totals 14 residues. V lost 5 bases and J lost 6, with 19 bases in between. Germline CDR1 and CDR2: GTSNPN and SVGIG (reference sequence). CDR3 sequence (DNA): TGTGCCTGGGCCTCGCGAGGCGCCAGGCATGGCTACACCTTC. Protein sequence: CAWASRGARHGYTF.

V gene TRBV6-1 combines with J gene TRBJ1-5; unclear D gene. This CDR3 is 12 amino acids long. Germline V CDR1 and CDR2: MNHNS, SASEGT. Trimming cost V 7 bases and J 5 bases, with 9 bases left between them. The CDR3 nucleotides are TGTGCCAGCAACCAGCCGGATCAGCCCCAGCATTTT. Translating gives CASNQPDQPQHF.